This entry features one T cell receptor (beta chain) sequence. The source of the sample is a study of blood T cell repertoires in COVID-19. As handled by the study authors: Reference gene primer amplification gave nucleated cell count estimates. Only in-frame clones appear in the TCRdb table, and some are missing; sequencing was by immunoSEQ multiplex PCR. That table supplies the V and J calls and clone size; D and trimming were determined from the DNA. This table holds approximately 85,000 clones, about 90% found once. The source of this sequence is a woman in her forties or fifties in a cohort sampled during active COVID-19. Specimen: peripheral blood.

CDR3: CASSYSPLEDEQFF. The CDR3 DNA is TGTGCCAGCAGTTACTCTCCCCTGGAGGATGAGCAGTTCTTC. This sequence joins TRBV6-2 or TRBV6-3 and TRBJ2-1, with D possibly TRBD2 on 5 matching bases. V lost 0 bases, J lost 8 bases, and 11 bases lay in between. CDR1 and CDR2 (germline): MNHEY, SVGEGT. This CDR3 comprises 14 residues.